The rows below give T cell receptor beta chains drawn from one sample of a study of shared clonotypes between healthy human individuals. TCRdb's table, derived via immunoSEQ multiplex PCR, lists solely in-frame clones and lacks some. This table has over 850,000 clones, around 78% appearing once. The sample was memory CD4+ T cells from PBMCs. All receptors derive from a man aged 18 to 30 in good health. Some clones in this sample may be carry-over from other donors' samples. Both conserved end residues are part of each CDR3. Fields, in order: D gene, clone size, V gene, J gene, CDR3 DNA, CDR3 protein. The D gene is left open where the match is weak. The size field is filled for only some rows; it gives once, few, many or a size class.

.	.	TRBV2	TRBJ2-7	TGTGCCAGCAGTGAAAGTCCCCTGGTAGAGCAGTACTTC	CASSESPLVEQYF
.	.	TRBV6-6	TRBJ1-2	TGTGCCAGCAGTTACTCGGACTACTATGGCTACACCTTC	CASSYSDYYGYTF
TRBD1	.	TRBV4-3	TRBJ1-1	TGCGCCAGCAGCCAGTACCCGGGACAGGGCCCTTGGGCTTTCTTT	CASSQYPGQGPWAFF
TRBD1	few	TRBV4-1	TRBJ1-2	TGCGCCAGCAGCCAAGAAATTAGGGGGCGCCGAGGCTACACCTTC	CASSQEIRGRRGYTF
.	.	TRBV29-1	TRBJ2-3	TGCAGCGTTAAGACAGGTCCGAGCACAGATACGCAGTATTTT	CSVKTGPSTDTQYF
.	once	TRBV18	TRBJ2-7	TGTGCCAGCTCACCCGGGGGTTCCTACGAGCAGTACTTC	CASSPGGSYEQYF
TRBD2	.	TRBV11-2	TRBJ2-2	TGTGCCAGCACCCAGGGGGGACTAGCAGAAACCGGGGAGCTGTTTTTT	CASTQGGLAETGELFF
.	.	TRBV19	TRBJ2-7	TGTGCCAGACCAAACCTTGACAGCTCCTACGAGCAGTACTTC	CARPNLDSSYEQYF
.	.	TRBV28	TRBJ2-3	TGTGCCAGCAGGAAACAGGGGGGGAGAGATACGCAGTATTTT	CASRKQGGRDTQYF
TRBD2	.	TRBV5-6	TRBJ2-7	TGTGCCAGCAGCCCTGGGCCTAGCGGATACTACGAGCAGTACTTC	CASSPGPSGYYEQYF
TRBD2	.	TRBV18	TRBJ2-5	TGTGCCAGCTCACCAACGGGGGGAGAGACCCAGTACTTC	CASSPTGGETQYF
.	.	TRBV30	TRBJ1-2	TGTGCCTGGAGTGTACGGGACAACTATGGCTACACCTTC	CAWSVRDNYGYTF
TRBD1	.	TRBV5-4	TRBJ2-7	TGTGCCAGCAGCCAAGGGACAGGGAACGAGCAGTACTTC	CASSQGTGNEQYF
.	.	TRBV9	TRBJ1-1	TGTGCCAGCAGCGTAGAGGGGCGGGACACTGAAGCTTTCTTT	CASSVEGRDTEAFF
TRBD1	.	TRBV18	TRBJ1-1	TGTGCCAGCTCACCGAGACAGGGGAACACTGAAGCTTTCTTT	CASSPRQGNTEAFF
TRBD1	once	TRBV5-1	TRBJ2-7	TGCGCCAGCAGCTTGGCGGAGACAGGGGGAACCTACGAGCAGTACTTC	CASSLAETGGTYEQYF
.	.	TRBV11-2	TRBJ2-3	TGTGCCAGCAGCTTCGACGGTTTCACAGATACGCAGTATTTT	CASSFDGFTDTQYF
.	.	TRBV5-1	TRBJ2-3	TGCGCCAGCAGCTTGAAGGGGACCGCCGTCGGCACAGATACGCAGTATTTT	CASSLKGTAVGTDTQYF